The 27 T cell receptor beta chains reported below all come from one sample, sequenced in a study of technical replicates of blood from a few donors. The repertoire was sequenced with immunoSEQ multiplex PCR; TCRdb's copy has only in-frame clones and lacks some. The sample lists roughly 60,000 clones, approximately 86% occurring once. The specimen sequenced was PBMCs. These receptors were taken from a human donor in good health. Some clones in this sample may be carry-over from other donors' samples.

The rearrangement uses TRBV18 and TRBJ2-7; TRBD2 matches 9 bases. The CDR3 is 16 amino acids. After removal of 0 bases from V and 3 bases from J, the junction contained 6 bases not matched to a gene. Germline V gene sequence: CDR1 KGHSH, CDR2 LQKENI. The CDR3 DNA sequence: TGTGCCAGCTCACCACCAGGTAGCGGGGGAAACTACGAGCAGTACTTC. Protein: CASSPPGSGGNYEQYF.

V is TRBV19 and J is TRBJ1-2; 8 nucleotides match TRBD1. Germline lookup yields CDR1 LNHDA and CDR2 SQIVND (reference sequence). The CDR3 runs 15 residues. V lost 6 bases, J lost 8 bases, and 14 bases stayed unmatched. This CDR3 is CASSTGQGGVGGYTF. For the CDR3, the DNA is TGTGCCAGTAGCACAGGACAGGGCGGAGTAGGAGGCTACACCTTC.

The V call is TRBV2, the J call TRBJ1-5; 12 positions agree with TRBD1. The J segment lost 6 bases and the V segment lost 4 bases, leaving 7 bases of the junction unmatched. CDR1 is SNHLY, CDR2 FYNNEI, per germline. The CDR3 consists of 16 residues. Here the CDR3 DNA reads TGTGCCAGCAGTGCCGGGACAGGGGGCGTGCGTCAGCCCCAGCATTTT. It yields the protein CASSAGTGGVRQPQHF. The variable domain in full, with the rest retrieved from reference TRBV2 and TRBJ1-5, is EPEVTQTPSHQVTQMGQEVILRCVPISNHLYFYWYRQILGQKVEFLVSFYNNEISEKSEIFDDQFSVERPDGSNFTLKIRSTKLEDSAMYFCASSAGTGGVRQPQHFGDGTRLSIL.

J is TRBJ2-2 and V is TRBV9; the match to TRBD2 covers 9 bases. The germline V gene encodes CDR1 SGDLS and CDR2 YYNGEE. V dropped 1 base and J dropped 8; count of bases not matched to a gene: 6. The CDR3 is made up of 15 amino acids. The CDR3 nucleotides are TGTGCCAGCAGCGTATGGCCTAGCGGGATGGGGGAGCTGTTTTTT. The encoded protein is CASSVWPSGMGELFF.

CDR3 loop: CASSPAVGYEQYF. In nucleotides, the CDR3 is TGTGCCAGCAGCCCCGCGGTGGGCTACGAGCAGTACTTC. This chain uses TRBV7-2 with TRBJ2-7, with D hard to call. This CDR3 region has 13 residues. V was clipped by 5 bases and J by 3 bases, with 11 bases between them. The germline CDR1 and CDR2 sequences are SGHTA and FQGNSA.

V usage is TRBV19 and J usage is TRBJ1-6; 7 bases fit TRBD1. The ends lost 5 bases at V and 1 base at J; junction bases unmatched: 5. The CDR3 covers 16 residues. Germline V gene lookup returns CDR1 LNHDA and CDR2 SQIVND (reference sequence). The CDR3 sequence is CASSPEDRSYNSPLHF. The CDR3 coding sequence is TGTGCCAGTAGTCCTGAGGACAGGTCCTATAATTCACCCCTCCACTTT.

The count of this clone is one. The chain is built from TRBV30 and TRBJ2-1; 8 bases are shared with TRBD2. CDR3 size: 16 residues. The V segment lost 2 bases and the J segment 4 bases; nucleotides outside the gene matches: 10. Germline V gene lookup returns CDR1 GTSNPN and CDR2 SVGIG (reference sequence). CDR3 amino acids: CAWSNTGGRRYNEQFF. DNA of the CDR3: TGTGCCTGGAGTAATACCGGCGGGAGGAGGTACAATGAGCAGTTCTTC.

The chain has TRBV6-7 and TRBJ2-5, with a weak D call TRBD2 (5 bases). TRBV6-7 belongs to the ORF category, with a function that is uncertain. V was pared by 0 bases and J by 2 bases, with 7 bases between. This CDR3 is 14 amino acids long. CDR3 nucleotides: TGTGCCAGCAGTTACTCGAGAGGGCAAGAGACCCAGTACTTC. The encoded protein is CASSYSRGQETQYF.

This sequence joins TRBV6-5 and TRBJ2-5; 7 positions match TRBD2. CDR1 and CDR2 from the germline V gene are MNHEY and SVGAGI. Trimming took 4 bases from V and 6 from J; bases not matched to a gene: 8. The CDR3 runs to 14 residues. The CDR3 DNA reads TGTGCCAGCAGTTTCGGACGGGAGGTGCAGACCCAGTACTTC. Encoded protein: CASSFGREVQTQYF.

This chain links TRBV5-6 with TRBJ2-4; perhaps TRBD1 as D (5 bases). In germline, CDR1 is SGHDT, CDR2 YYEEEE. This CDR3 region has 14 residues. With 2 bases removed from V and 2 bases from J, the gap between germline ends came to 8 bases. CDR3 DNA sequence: TGTGCCAGCAGCTTTCAGGGTTCCAAAAACATTCAGTACTTC. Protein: CASSFQGSKNIQYF.

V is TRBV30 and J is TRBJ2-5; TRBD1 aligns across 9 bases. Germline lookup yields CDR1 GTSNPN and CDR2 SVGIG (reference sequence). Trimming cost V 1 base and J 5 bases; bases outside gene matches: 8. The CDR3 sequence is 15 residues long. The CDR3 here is CAWSDEGQGWETQYF. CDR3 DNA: TGTGCCTGGAGTGACGAGGGACAGGGCTGGGAGACCCAGTACTTC.

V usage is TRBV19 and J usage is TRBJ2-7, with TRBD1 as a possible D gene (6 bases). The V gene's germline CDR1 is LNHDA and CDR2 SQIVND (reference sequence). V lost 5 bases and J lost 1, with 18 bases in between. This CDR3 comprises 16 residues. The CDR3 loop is CASSSRWQGSSYEQYF. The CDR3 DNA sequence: TGTGCCAGTAGTTCTCGATGGCAGGGGTCATCCTACGAGCAGTACTTC.

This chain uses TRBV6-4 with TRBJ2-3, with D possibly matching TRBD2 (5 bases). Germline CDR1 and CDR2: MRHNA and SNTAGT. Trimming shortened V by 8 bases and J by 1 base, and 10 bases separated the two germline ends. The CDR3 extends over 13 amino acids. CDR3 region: CASLARCTDTQYF. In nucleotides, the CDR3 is TGTGCCAGCTTAGCGCGGTGCACAGATACGCAGTATTTT.

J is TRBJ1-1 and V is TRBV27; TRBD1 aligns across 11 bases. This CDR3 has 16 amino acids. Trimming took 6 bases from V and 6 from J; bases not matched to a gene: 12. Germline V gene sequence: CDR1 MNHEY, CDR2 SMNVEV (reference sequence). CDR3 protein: CASRSGGQGVVAEAFF. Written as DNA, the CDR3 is TGTGCCAGCAGATCCGGGGGACAGGGGGTTGTTGCTGAAGCTTTCTTT.

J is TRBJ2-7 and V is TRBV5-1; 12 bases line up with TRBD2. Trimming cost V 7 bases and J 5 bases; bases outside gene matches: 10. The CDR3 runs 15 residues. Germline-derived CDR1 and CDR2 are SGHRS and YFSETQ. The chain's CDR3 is CASSPLAGGPHEQYF. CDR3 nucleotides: TGCGCCAGCTCACCCCTAGCGGGAGGGCCCCACGAGCAGTACTTC.

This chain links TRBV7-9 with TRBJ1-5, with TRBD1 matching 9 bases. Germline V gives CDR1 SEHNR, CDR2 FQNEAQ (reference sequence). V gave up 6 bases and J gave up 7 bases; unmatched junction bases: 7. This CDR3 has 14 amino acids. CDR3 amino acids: CASRETGGGQPQHF. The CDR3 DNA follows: TGTGCCAGCAGGGAGACAGGGGGAGGGCAGCCCCAGCATTTT.

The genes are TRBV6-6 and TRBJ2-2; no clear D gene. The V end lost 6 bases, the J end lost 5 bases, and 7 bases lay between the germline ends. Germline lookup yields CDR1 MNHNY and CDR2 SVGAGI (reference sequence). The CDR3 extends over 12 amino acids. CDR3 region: CASRTTTGELFF. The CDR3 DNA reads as TGTGCCAGCAGAACGACTACCGGGGAGCTGTTTTTT.

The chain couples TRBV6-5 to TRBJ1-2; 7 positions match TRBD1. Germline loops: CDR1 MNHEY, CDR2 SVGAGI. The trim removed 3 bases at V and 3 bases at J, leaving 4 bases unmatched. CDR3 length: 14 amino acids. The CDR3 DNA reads TGTGCCAGCAGTTATGTAGGGGGCCACTATGGCTACACCTTC. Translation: CASSYVGGHYGYTF.

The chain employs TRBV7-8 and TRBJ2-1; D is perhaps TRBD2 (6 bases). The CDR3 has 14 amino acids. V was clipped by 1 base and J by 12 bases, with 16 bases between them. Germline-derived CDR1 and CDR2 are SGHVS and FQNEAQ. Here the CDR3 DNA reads TGTGCCAGCAGCTTAGTAAACACGGGAGAGGGGCAGTTCTTC. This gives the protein CASSLVNTGEGQFF.

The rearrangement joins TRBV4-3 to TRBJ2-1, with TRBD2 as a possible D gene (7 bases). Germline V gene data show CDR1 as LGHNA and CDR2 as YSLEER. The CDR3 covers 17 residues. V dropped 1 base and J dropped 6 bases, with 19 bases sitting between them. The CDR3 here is CASSQVEGGDRGNEQFF. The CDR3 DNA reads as TGCGCCAGCAGCCAAGTTGAGGGGGGGGATCGCGGCAATGAGCAGTTCTTC.

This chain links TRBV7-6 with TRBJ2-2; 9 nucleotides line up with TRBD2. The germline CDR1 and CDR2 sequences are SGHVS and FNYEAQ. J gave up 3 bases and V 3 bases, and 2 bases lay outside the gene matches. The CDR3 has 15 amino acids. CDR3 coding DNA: TGTGCCAGCAGCTTCCTAGCGGGGCACACCGGGGAGCTGTTTTTT. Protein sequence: CASSFLAGHTGELFF.

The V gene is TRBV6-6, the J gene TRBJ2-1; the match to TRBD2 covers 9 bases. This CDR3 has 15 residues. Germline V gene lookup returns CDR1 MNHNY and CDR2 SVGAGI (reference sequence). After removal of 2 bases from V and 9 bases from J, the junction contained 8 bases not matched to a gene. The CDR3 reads CASSYPAGGPIEQFF. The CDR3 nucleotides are TGTGCCAGCAGTTACCCGGCGGGGGGGCCGATTGAGCAGTTCTTC.

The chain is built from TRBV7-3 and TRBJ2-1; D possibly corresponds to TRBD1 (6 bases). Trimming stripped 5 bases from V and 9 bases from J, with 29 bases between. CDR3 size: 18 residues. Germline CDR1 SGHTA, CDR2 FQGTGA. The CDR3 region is CASSQPATGTRVSSEQFF. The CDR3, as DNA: TGTGCCAGCAGCCAACCGGCAACCGGGACAAGGGTCTCAAGTGAGCAGTTCTTC. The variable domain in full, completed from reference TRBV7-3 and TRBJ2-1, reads GAGVSQTPSNKVTEKGKYVELRCDPISGHTALYWYRQSLGQGPEFLIYFQGTGAADDSGLPNDRFFAVRPEGSVSTLKIQRTERGDSAVYLCASSQPATGTRVSSEQFFGPGTRLTVL.

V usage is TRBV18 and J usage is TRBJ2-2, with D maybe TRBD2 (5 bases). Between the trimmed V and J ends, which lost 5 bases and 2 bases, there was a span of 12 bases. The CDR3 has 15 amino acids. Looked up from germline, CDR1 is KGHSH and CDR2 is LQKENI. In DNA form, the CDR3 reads TGTGCCAGCTCAGCGACGTGGACTAACACCGGGGAGCTGTTTTTT. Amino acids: CASSATWTNTGELFF.

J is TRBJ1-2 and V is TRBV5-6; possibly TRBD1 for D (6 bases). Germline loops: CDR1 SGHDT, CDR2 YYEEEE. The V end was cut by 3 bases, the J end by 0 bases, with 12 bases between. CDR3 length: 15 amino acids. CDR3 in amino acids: CASSSWTAPNYGYTF. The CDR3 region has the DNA TGTGCCAGCAGCTCTTGGACAGCCCCTAACTATGGCTACACCTTC.

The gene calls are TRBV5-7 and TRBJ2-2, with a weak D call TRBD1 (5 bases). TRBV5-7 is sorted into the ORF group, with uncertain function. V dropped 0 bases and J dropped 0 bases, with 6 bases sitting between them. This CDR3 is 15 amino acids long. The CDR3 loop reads CASSLATANTGELFF. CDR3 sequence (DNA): TGTGCCAGCAGCTTGGCGACAGCGAACACCGGGGAGCTGTTTTTT.

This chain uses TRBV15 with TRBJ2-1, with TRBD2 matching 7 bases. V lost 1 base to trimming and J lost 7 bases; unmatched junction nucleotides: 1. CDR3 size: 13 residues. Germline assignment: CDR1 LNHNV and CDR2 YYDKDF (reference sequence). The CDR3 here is CATSRAGGNEQFF. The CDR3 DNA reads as TGTGCCACCAGCAGAGCGGGGGGAAATGAGCAGTTCTTC. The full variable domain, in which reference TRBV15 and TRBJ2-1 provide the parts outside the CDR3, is DAMVIQNPRYQVTQFGKPVTLSCSQTLNHNVMYWYQQKSSQAPKLLFHYYDKDFNNEADTPDNFQSRRPNTSFCFLDIRSPGLGDTAMYLCATSRAGGNEQFFGPGTRLTVL.